The T cell receptor (beta chain) under discussion was sequenced for a study of patients and donors after allogeneic stem cell transplantation. This clonotype was observed a handful of times. TCRdb passed the RT-PCR reads through MiXCR, listing each CDR3 protein once. The sample records 70,000 or so distinct CDR3 sequences, about 30% being singletons. V lost 2 bases and J 3 bases, leaving 26 bases between the germline ends. CDR1 is DFQATT, CDR2 SNEGSKA, per germline (reference sequence). CDR3 length equals 19 residues. The sequenced sample consisted of blood, either unsorted or a sorted T cell fraction (not recorded which). The chain combines TRBV20-1 with TRBJ2-1, with TRBD2 as a possible D gene (6 bases). The source of this sequence is a human donor who was either an allogeneic HSCT recipient or a stem cell or donor lymphocyte infusion donor (not recorded which). It is not recorded whose cells these are; they may come from a transplant donor. The CDR3 region has the DNA TGCAGTGCTAGAAGTTTCGCGGGAAGCCCGAGGGAGGACTACAATGAGCAGTTCTTC. It translates to CSARSFAGSPREDYNEQFF.